The subject of this entry is one T cell receptor beta chain. The entry originates in a study of blood T cells in healthy people across ages. V was cut by 7 bases and J by 11 bases, with 17 bases left in between. This CDR3 is built from 12 residues. From germline, CDR1 is MDHEN and CDR2 SYDVKM. The use of a sample-barcoded 5' primer and a J-beta primer mix characterized a second PCR of roughly 6 to 11 cycles. TCRdb redid the calling of the 5' RACE reads with MiXCR, one entry per CDR3 protein. The data contain approximately 1,700,000 distinct CDR3 sequences, 39% of them singletons. The J gene is TRBJ2-5, the V gene TRBV28; tentatively, D is TRBD2 (6 bases). This receptor was identified in a human donor in good health. The sequencing sample was made of blood. CDR3 DNA sequence: TGTGCCAGCATAGGAGGGAATTTAGAGCAGTACTTC. This gives the protein CASIGGNLEQYF.